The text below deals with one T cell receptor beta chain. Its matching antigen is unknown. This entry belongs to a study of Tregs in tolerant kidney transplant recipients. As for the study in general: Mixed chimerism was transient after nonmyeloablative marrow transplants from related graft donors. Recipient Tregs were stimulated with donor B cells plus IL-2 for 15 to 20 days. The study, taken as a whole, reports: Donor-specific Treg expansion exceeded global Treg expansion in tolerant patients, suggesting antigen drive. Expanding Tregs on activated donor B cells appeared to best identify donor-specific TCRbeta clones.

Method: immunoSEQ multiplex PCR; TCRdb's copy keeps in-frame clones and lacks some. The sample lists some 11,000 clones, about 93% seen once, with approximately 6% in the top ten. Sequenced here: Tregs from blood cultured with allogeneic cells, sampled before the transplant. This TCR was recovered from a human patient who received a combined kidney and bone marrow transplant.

CDR3 in DNA: TGTGCCAGCAGCTTGGCCAGCACCTACGAGCAGTACTTC. Its translation is CASSLASTYEQYF. J is TRBJ2-7 and V is TRBV7-2; D is unresolved. V lost 3 bases to trimming and J lost 2 bases, with 8 bases between them. CDR1 and CDR2 (germline): SGHTA, FQGNSA. This CDR3 is 13 amino acids long. Supplemented by reference TRBV7-2 and TRBJ2-7, the full variable domain reads GAGVSQSPSNKVTEKGKDVELRCDPISGHTALYWYRQSLGQGLEFLIYFQGNSAPDKSGLPSDRFSAERTGGSVSTLTIQRTQQEDSAVYLCASSLASTYEQYFGPGTRLTVT.